This T cell receptor beta chain was captured in a study of identical twins. Findings and caveats of the study: The degree of excess twin sharing was weaker in beta out-of-frame sequences.

Unique molecular identifiers were present on the cDNA, which also gained a universal primer site by template switching. TCRdb re-analysed the 5' RACE reads in MiXCR, keeping a single row per CDR3 protein. The table records fewer than 250,000 distinct CDR3 sequences, approximately 7% of them present only once. Healthy Caucasians, and only they, were the donors. A remark on this clonotype: Its specificity is unknown.

V lost 1 base, J lost 6 bases, and 6 bases stayed unmatched. Germline V CDR1 and CDR2: LGHDT, YNNKEL (reference sequence). The CDR3 spans 15 residues. This sample was also put to use in a study of yellow fever vaccine responses in identical twins. That work adds: In identical twins, vaccine T cell responses appeared partly shared and partly individual.

The sequenced material came from memory (CD45RO+) T cells sorted from blood. The chain recombines TRBV3-1 with TRBJ1-5; TRBD1 matches at 7 bases. This TCR was sampled from a woman under 30 in good health. The CDR3 protein is CASSQVPGGGQPQHF. The CDR3 bases are TGTGCCAGCAGCCAAGTCCCAGGGGGTGGTCAGCCCCAGCATTTT.